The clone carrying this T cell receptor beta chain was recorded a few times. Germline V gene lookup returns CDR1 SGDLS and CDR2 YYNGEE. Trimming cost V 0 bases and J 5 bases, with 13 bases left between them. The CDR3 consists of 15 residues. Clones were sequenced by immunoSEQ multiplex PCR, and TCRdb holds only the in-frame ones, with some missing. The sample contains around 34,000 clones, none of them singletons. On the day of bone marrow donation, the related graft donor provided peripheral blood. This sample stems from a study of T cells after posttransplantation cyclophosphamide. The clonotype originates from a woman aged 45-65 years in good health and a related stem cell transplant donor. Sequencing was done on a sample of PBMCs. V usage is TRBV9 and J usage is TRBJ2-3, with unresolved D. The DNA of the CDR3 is TGTGCCAGCAGCGTAGCTCCCGATGACATAGATACGCAGTATTTT. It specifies CASSVAPDDIDTQYF.